These 32 T cell receptor beta chains were all obtained from the same sample, sequenced in a study of tissue T cells after allogeneic stem cell transplantation (dated by TCRdb to between 2021 and 2023). The library was prepared using the immunoSEQ multiplex PCR assay. Sourced from immuneACCESS, this table was stored by TCRdb with only in-frame sequences that have V and J called. A share of the clones is absent; for the studies checked, an unresolved V gene accounts for under half, and the remainder has no known explanation. Here the sample has roughly 50,000 clones; 73% occur a single time. Jointly, the top ten make up approximately 0.59% of the sample. The source material was sorted cells pooled from one or two spleens. The receptors originated from a pool of C57BL/6 mice in good health.

As concerns this clone: Germline and genes here are mouse. With the read ending 1 residue before the CDR3 end, the germline J gene is used to fill in that end. V is TRBV13-3 and J is TRBJ2-5; 11 positions agree with TRBD1. V gave up 5 bases and J gave up 1 base; unmatched junction bases: 3. Germline V gene sequence: CDR1 NNHDY, CDR2 SYVADS. The CDR3 is 15 amino acids. The sequenced part of the CDR3 DNA is TGTGCCAGCAGCAGGACAGGGGGCGACCAAGACACCCAGTAC. It translates to CASSRTGGDQDTQY. The complete CDR3 protein is CASSRTGGDQDTQYF.

A remark on this clone: Gene names denote mouse genes. The read stops 1 residue short of the end of the CDR3; the missing end is completed from the germline J gene. V gene TRBV5 combines with J gene TRBJ2-2; 13 nucleotides match TRBD2. The CDR3 covers 16 residues. V was pared by 4 bases and J by 5 bases, with 4 bases of the junction left unmatched. From germline, CDR1 is LGHNA and CDR2 YNLKQL (reference sequence). The sequenced CDR3 bases are TGTGCCAGCAGCCCCGGGACTGGGGGGGGAACCGGGCAGCTCTAC. This translates into CASSPGTGGGTGQLY. The whole CDR3 reads CASSPGTGGGTGQLYF.

As concerns this clone: Gene names refer to mouse genes. The read terminates 1 residue ahead of where the CDR3 ends, so the germline J gene completes it. Other DNA variants within this sample encode the same CDR3. The chain has TRBV13-2 and TRBJ1-1; no definite D call. The CDR3 extends over 11 amino acids. The V end lost 5 bases, the J end lost 2 bases, and 4 bases lay between the germline ends. CDR1 and CDR2 (germline): NNHNN, SYGAGS (reference sequence). Here the CDR3 reads CASGDNTEVFF. CDR3 DNA (partial): TGTGCCAGCGGGGACAACACAGAAGTCTTC.

Remarks on this clone: Genes and germline are mouse. The DNA ends 1 residue before the CDR3 does, and the rest of the CDR3 is filled in from the germline J gene. The J gene is TRBJ2-3, the V gene TRBV13-3; 13 positions agree with TRBD2. CDR1 and CDR2 (germline): NNHDY, SYVADS. V was pared by 2 bases and J by 2 bases, with 5 bases of the junction left unmatched. The CDR3 covers 17 residues. The chain's CDR3 is CASSERTGGALAETLYF. The part of the CDR3 DNA that was read is TGTGCCAGCAGTGAGAGGACTGGGGGGGCGCTTGCAGAAACGCTGTAT.

Remarks on this clone: Gene and germline names: mouse. Read sequence stops 1 residue before the CDR3 end, and the germline J gene provides the missing end. This rearrangement joins TRBV1 to TRBJ2-4, with TRBD2 matching 7 bases. Germline V CDR1 and CDR2: NSQYPW, LRSPGD (reference sequence). The CDR3 loop spans 15 amino acids. V lost 0 bases to trimming and J lost 3 bases; unmatched junction nucleotides: 3. This CDR3 is CTCSADPGGQNTLYF. The DNA read from the CDR3 is TGCACCTGCAGTGCAGATCCGGGGGGGCAAAACACCTTGTAC.

A remark on this clone: Gene names and germline match the mouse. The read ends 1 residue before the CDR3 terminus; that terminus is restored from the germline J gene. This chain links TRBV13-3 with TRBJ2-4, with 9 bases lining up with TRBD1. CDR3 length: 14 residues. V was pared by 5 bases and J by 6 bases, with 7 bases of the junction left unmatched. Germline V lookup: CDR1 NNHDY, CDR2 SYVADS. CDR3 bases read: TGTGCCAGCAGGCGGGACAGGGAATCTAACACCTTGTAC. Its protein is CASRRDRESNTLY. The complete CDR3 reads CASRRDRESNTLYF.

In regard to this clone: The listed genes are named as in mouse. The read is 1 residue too short to cover the CDR3 end, so that end is filled in from the germline J gene. Other nucleotide sequences from this sample produce the same CDR3. This chain connects TRBV13-2 to TRBJ2-4; no clear D gene. Trimming pared 0 bases from V and 1 base from J, leaving 6 bases between. CDR3 length equals 14 residues. Per germline, CDR1 NNHNN and CDR2 SYGAGS (reference sequence). Here the CDR3 reads CASGDGGGQNTLYF. The sequenced CDR3 bases are TGTGCCAGCGGTGATGGTGGAGGTCAAAACACCTTGTAC.

Note on this clone: The gene names given are mouse names. From the germline J gene comes the end of the CDR3, since the read stops 1 residue before it. Other DNA sequences in the sample encode the same CDR3. This chain uses TRBV1 with TRBJ1-4, with no clear D. Trimming shortened V by 1 base and J by 0 bases, and 3 bases separated the two germline ends. Germline CDR1 reads NSQYPW; CDR2 reads LRSPGD (reference sequence). This CDR3 is 14 amino acids long. This CDR3 reads CTCSAGVSNERLFF. The sequenced CDR3 bases are TGCACCTGCAGTGCAGGAGTTTCCAACGAAAGATTATTT.

A word on this clone: Here the gene names and germline are mouse. From the germline J gene comes the end of the CDR3, since the read stops 1 residue before it. The chain uses TRBV4 and TRBJ1-3, with D possibly TRBD1 on 6 matching bases. Trimming removed 4 bases from V and 0 bases from J, with 10 bases in between. The CDR3 runs 15 residues. Germline assignment: CDR1 LGHDT and CDR2 YNNKQL (reference sequence). CDR3 DNA (partial): TGTGCCAGCAGCTCGGGACAAAATTCTGGAAATACGCTCTAT. Amino acid sequence: CASSSGQNSGNTLY. The entire CDR3 sequence reads CASSSGQNSGNTLYF.

As to this clone: Gene names refer to mouse genes. The read stops 1 residue short of the end of the CDR3; the missing end is completed from the germline J gene. The V gene is TRBV13-2, the J gene TRBJ2-7, with 7 bases identical to TRBD1. CDR1 and CDR2 (germline): NNHNN, SYGAGS (reference sequence). V was pared by 2 bases and J by 0 bases, with 2 bases of the junction left unmatched. The CDR3 covers 14 residues. This chain's CDR3 is CASGEGTASYEQYF. The sequenced CDR3 bases are TGTGCCAGCGGTGAGGGGACAGCCTCCTATGAACAGTAC.

Note on this clone: Genes and germline come from the mouse. The observed sequence ends 1 residue before the CDR3 terminus, with the missing tail filled in from the germline J gene. The rearrangement joins TRBV4 to TRBJ2-1; D not certain. V shed 7 bases and J shed 4 bases, with 11 bases lying between them. The germline V gene has CDR1 LGHDT and CDR2 YNNKQL (reference sequence). CDR3 length: 13 amino acids. CDR3 DNA (partial): TGTGCCAGCAACCGGGGTGGGTATGCTGAGCAGTTC. It specifies CASNRGGYAEQF. The full CDR3 sequence reads CASNRGGYAEQFF.

There are a few counts of this clone. Gene names refer to mouse genes. The read terminates 1 residue before the CDR3 end, so the remaining end is supplied by the germline J gene. The chain recombines TRBV12-2 with TRBJ2-7; D ambiguous. V was trimmed by 2 bases and J by 0 bases, leaving 4 bases between them. The CDR3 extends over 12 amino acids. Germline loops: CDR1 SGHLS, CDR2 HYDKME. The part of the CDR3 DNA that was read is TGTGCCAGCTCTCCCGCCTCCTATGAACAGTAC. Amino acids: CASSPASYEQY. The whole CDR3 sequence is CASSPASYEQYF.

A remark on this clone: Gene names and germline match the mouse. The read terminates 1 residue before the CDR3 end, so the remaining end is supplied by the germline J gene. This sequence joins TRBV1 and TRBJ1-5; the D is unclear. Germline V gives CDR1 NSQYPW, CDR2 LRSPGD (reference sequence). CDR3 length equals 15 residues. V was trimmed by 0 bases and J by 0 bases, leaving 6 bases between them. The part of the CDR3 DNA that was read is TGCACCTGCAGTGCAGATTCAAATAACAACCAGGCTCCGCTT. Amino acid sequence: CTCSADSNNNQAPL. The whole CDR3 sequence is CTCSADSNNNQAPLF.

Comments on this clone: The genes are named according to mouse. The CDR3 end is not reached by the read, which stops 1 residue before it; the germline J gene fills it in. The chain couples TRBV12-2 to TRBJ2-7; 8 bases agree with TRBD1. The CDR3 covers 14 residues. Germline lookup yields CDR1 SGHLS and CDR2 HYDKME. V lost 2 bases and J lost 2; bases outside the gene matches: 4. CDR3 DNA, as far as it was read: TGTGCCAGCTCTCCCTCAGGGGGCCCCTATGAACAGTAC. Residues: CASSPSGGPYEQY. The entire CDR3 is CASSPSGGPYEQYF. Complete variable domain (other parts from reference TRBV12-2 and TRBJ2-7): NSGVVQSPRYIIKGKGERSILKCIPISGHLSVAWYQQTQGQELKFFIQHYDKMERDKGNLPSRFSVQQFDDYHSEMNMSALELEDSAVYFCASSPSGGPYEQYFGPGTRLTVL.

This clone was seen only a few times. Here the gene names and germline are mouse. With the read ending 1 residue before the CDR3 end, the germline J gene is used to fill in that end. The rearrangement joins TRBV26 to TRBJ1-2, with 7 bases identical to TRBD1. V shed 5 bases, J shed 0 bases, and the junction held 3 bases outside the gene matches. Germline CDR1 and CDR2: KGHPV and FQNQEV (reference sequence). The CDR3 covers 14 residues. CDR3 DNA (partial): TGTGCCAGCAGTGGGACAGATGCAAACTCCGACTACACC. Residues: CASSGTDANSDYT. The entire CDR3 protein reads CASSGTDANSDYTF.

To note about this clone: The listed genes are named as in mouse. The read is 1 residue too short to cover the CDR3 end, so that end is filled in from the germline J gene. The chain links TRBV16 to TRBJ1-3; a weak D match, TRBD1 (6 bases). Germline V CDR1 and CDR2: SGHSA, FRNQAP. The ends were cut back, 4 bases at V and 0 bases at J, with 10 bases in the middle. This CDR3 has 15 amino acids. Partial CDR3 DNA: TGTGCAAGCAGCTCAGGGGAGCATTCTGGAAATACGCTCTAT. Translated: CASSSGEHSGNTLY. The entire CDR3 protein reads CASSSGEHSGNTLYF.

Regarding this clone: The gene symbols are mouse symbols. The read gets to within 1 residue of the CDR3 end, and the germline J gene fills in the rest. This sequence joins TRBV31 and TRBJ1-2; 7 bases line up with TRBD1. The junction had 2 bases not matched to a gene; V was cut back by 1 base and J by 0 bases. Germline CDR1 is GKSSPN and CDR2 is SITVG. This CDR3 region has 14 residues. CDR3 bases read: TGTGCCTGGAGTCGGGGACAGTCAAACTCCGACTACACC. Translation: CAWSRGQSNSDYT. The full CDR3 protein is CAWSRGQSNSDYTF.

Regarding this clone: Gene names refer to mouse genes. The read ends 1 residue early relative to the CDR3; the germline J gene fills the gap. The rearrangement links TRBV3 to TRBJ2-3, with D perhaps matching TRBD2 (6 bases). Trimming shortened V by 1 base and J by 0 bases, and 8 bases separated the two germline ends. The length of the CDR3 is 15 residues. Germline CDR1 reads SNHLY; CDR2 reads FYNGKV (reference sequence). The CDR3 loop is CASSLVLGSAETLYF. CDR3 DNA (partial): TGTGCCAGCAGCTTAGTGCTGGGGAGTGCAGAAACGCTGTAT.

For this clone: Gene names and germline match the mouse. The CDR3 end is not reached by the read, which stops 1 residue before it; the germline J gene fills it in. V gene TRBV19 combines with J gene TRBJ2-5; a possible D gene is TRBD2 (5 bases). V was clipped by 7 bases and J by 0 bases, with 9 bases between them. There are 13 residues in the CDR3. Germline V lookup: CDR1 FNHDT, CDR2 SITEND (reference sequence). This CDR3 reads CASSGSNQDTQYF. The sequenced part of the CDR3 DNA is TGTGCCAGCTCTGGGTCTAACCAAGACACCCAGTAC. Looking up the rest from reference TRBV19 and TRBJ2-5 gives the full variable domain: GGIITQTPKFLIGQEGQKLTLKCQQNFNHDTMYWYRQDSGKGLRLIYYSITENDLQKGDLSEGYDASREKKSSFSLTVTSAQKNEMAVFLCASSGSNQDTQYFGPGTRLLVL.

This clone was seen once. Germline and genes here are mouse. The CDR3 goes on 1 residue after the read ends, and that part is filled in from the germline J gene. The J gene is TRBJ1-1, the V gene TRBV13-3; possibly TRBD1 for D (6 bases). Trimming took 4 bases from V and 3 from J, leaving 7 bases between them. The CDR3 is 12 residues long. Germline CDR1 and CDR2: NNHDY and SYVADS. The part of the CDR3 DNA that was read is TGTGCCAGCAGTAACAGGGACACAGAAGTCTTC. Protein product: CASSNRDTEVF. The whole CDR3 region reads CASSNRDTEVFF.

For this clone: Gene names refer to mouse genes. The observed sequence ends 1 residue before the CDR3 terminus, with the missing tail filled in from the germline J gene. V gene TRBV31 combines with J gene TRBJ2-3; 7 positions agree with TRBD1. Germline-derived CDR1 and CDR2 are GKSSPN and SITVG. The CDR3 has 14 residues. Unmatched junction bases numbered 2, after V lost 2 bases and J lost 0 bases. Incomplete CDR3 DNA: TGTGCCTGGAGTGACAGGGCTAGTGCAGAAACGCTGTAT. As protein: CAWSDRASAETLY. Given in full, the CDR3 is CAWSDRASAETLYF.

This clone was seen a single time. Gene names refer to mouse genes. From the germline J gene comes the end of the CDR3, since the read stops 1 residue before it. This chain connects TRBV3 to TRBJ2-5, with D tentatively TRBD1 or TRBD2 (5 bases each). CDR1 and CDR2 from the germline V gene are SNHLY and FYNGKV (reference sequence). CDR3 size: 15 residues. Trimming pared 1 base from V and 0 bases from J, leaving 8 bases between. The DNA read from the CDR3 is TGTGCCAGCAGCTTAGTTGGGACCAACCAAGACACCCAGTAC. This codes for CASSLVGTNQDTQY. The full CDR3 protein reads CASSLVGTNQDTQYF.

About this clone itself: The genes and germline here are from mouse. The CDR3 extends 1 residue past the end of the read, so its final part is completed from the germline J gene. V is TRBV15 and J is TRBJ2-7; 9 positions match TRBD2. Germline V lookup: CDR1 SGHND, CDR2 FRSKSL. The length of the CDR3 is 14 residues. J lost 5 bases, V lost 6 bases, and 8 bases had no gene match. CDR3 loop: CASSLLGGSDEQYF. The CDR3 bases that were read are TGTGCCAGCAGCCTACTGGGGGGAAGCGATGAACAGTAC.

A note on this clone: Gene names are the mouse ones. The read gets to within 1 residue of the CDR3 end, and the germline J gene fills in the rest. V gene TRBV14 combines with J gene TRBJ2-7; 7 nucleotides match TRBD2. J was trimmed by 4 bases and V by 3 bases; bases with no gene match: 1. Germline V lookup: CDR1 SGHDT, CDR2 FRDEAV. There are 12 residues in the CDR3. The CDR3 bases that were read are TGTGCCAGCAGTTACTGGGGATATGAACAGTAC. Translation gives CASSYWGYEQY. The complete CDR3 sequence is CASSYWGYEQYF.

This clone was recorded a few times. Germline and genes: mouse. The read is 1 residue too short to cover the CDR3 end, so that end is filled in from the germline J gene. This chain uses TRBV4 with TRBJ1-3, with TRBD1 matching over 7 bases. Per the germline V gene, CDR1 is LGHDT and CDR2 is YNNKQL (reference sequence). The junction had 3 bases not matched to a gene; V was cut back by 4 bases and J by 3 bases. The length of the CDR3 is 14 residues. CDR3 amino acids: CASSFQGVGNTLYF. The covered CDR3 bases are TGTGCCAGCAGCTTCCAGGGGGTTGGAAATACGCTCTAT. The full variable domain, rest sourced from reference TRBV4 and TRBJ1-3, is ETAVFQTPNYHVTQVGNEVSFNCKQTLGHDTMYWYKQDSKKLLKIMFSYNNKQLIVNETVPRRFSPQSSDKAHLNLRIKSVEPEDSAVYLCASSFQGVGNTLYFGEGSRLIVV.

With respect to this clone: Germline and genes: mouse. The read gets to within 1 residue of the CDR3 end, and the germline J gene fills in the rest. The chain links TRBV31 to TRBJ2-3, with a weak D call TRBD1 (6 bases). CDR3 length: 14 residues. V was pared by 0 bases and J by 1 base, with 8 bases between. The V gene's germline CDR1 is GKSSPN and CDR2 SITVG. The sequenced CDR3 bases are TGTGCCTGGAGTCTAGAGGGGGGTGCAGAAACGCTGTAT. It specifies CAWSLEGGAETLY. The whole CDR3 protein reads CAWSLEGGAETLYF. The whole variable domain, filled in from reference TRBV31 and TRBJ2-3, reads AQTIHQWPVAEIKAVGSPLSLGCTIKGKSSPNLYWYWQATGGTLQQLFYSITVGQVESVVQLNLSASRPKDDQFILSTEKLLLSHSGFYLCAWSLEGGAETLYFGSGTRLTVL.

On this clone: Genes here carry mouse names. With the read ending 1 residue before the CDR3 end, the germline J gene is used to fill in that end. This chain connects TRBV3 to TRBJ2-3; 10 bases fit TRBD2. The V segment lost 5 bases and the J segment 0 bases; nucleotides outside the gene matches: 2. There are 15 residues in the CDR3. Germline CDR1 reads SNHLY; CDR2 reads FYNGKV (reference sequence). The CDR3 bases that were read are TGTGCCAGCAGCAGGACTGGGGGTAGTGCAGAAACGCTGTAT. Amino acid sequence: CASSRTGGSAETLY. The entire CDR3 is CASSRTGGSAETLYF.

Only one count was recorded for this clone. Mouse gene names apply. The CDR3 end is not reached by the read, which stops 1 residue before it; the germline J gene fills it in. The chain employs TRBV13-2 and TRBJ1-1; D perhaps matches TRBD1 (6 bases). Germline loops: CDR1 NNHNN, CDR2 SYGAGS (reference sequence). Trimming removed 2 bases from V and 5 bases from J, with 7 bases in between. The CDR3 runs 12 residues. The CDR3 DNA, read in part, is TGTGCCAGCGGTGAAGACAGGACAGAAGTCTTC. Translating it yields CASGEDRTEVF. The CDR3 reads in full as CASGEDRTEVFF.

This clone was seen only a few times. Mouse gene names apply. Sequencing ends 1 residue short of the CDR3 end; the germline J gene provides the rest. Distinct nucleotide sequences in the sample also encode this CDR3. This chain uses TRBV3 with TRBJ1-3, with a possible D match to TRBD1 (6 bases). Trimming pared 5 bases from V and 1 base from J, leaving 9 bases between. Per germline, CDR1 SNHLY and CDR2 FYNGKV (reference sequence). This CDR3 is 14 amino acids long. CDR3 bases read: TGTGCCAGCAGCCTACAGGGATCTGGAAATACGCTCTAT. Amino acid sequence: CASSLQGSGNTLY. The entire CDR3 is CASSLQGSGNTLYF.

Comments on this clone: Mouse gene names and germline throughout. Sequencing ends 1 residue short of the CDR3 end; the germline J gene provides the rest. The rearrangement uses TRBV14 and TRBJ2-7; TRBD2 matches 13 bases. This CDR3 region has 15 residues. CDR1 is SGHDT, CDR2 FRDEAV, per germline. V lost 3 bases, J lost 3 bases, and 3 bases stayed unmatched. The CDR3 bases that were read are TGTGCCAGCAGTTCCGGGACTGGGGGGGTCTATGAACAGTAC. Translated, it gives CASSSGTGGVYEQY. The complete CDR3 protein is CASSSGTGGVYEQYF.

This clone has a single count. Each gene name is a mouse one. The missing CDR3 end, 1 residue past where the read stops, is filled in from the germline J gene. The V and J genes are TRBV3 and TRBJ2-3, with 8 bases matching TRBD2. The CDR3 is 13 amino acids. Looked up from germline, CDR1 is SNHLY and CDR2 is FYNGKV (reference sequence). The V segment lost 5 bases and the J segment 5 bases; nucleotides outside the gene matches: 3. The covered CDR3 bases are TGTGCCAGCAGCACTACTGGGGGAGAAACGCTGTAT. As protein: CASSTTGGETLY. The full-length CDR3 reads as CASSTTGGETLYF. Using reference TRBV3 and TRBJ2-3 for the parts outside the CDR3, the full variable domain is GPKVLQIPSHQIIDMGQMVTLNCDPVSNHLYFYWYKQILGQQMEFLVNFYNGKVMEKSKLFKDQFSVERPDGSYFTLKIQPTALEDSAVYFCASSTTGGETLYFGSGTRLTVL.

As for this clone: The genes are named according to mouse. The read gets to within 1 residue of the CDR3 end, and the germline J gene fills in the rest. The rearrangement joins TRBV20 to TRBJ1-4; TRBD1 might be the D (6 bases). CDR1 is GFQATS and CDR2 is STVNSAI in the germline V gene. V dropped 1 base and J dropped 7 bases, with 10 bases sitting between them. The CDR3 extends over 13 amino acids. CDR3 protein: CGARGRGGERLFF. The part of the CDR3 DNA that was read is TGTGGTGCTAGGGGCAGGGGTGGCGAAAGATTATTT. The whole variable domain, filled in from reference TRBV20 and TRBJ1-4, reads GALVYQYPRRTICKSGTSMRMECQAVGFQATSVAWYRQSPQKTFELIALSTVNSAIKYEQNFTQEKFPISHPNLSFSSMTVLNAYLEDRGLYLCGARGRGGERLFFGHGTKLSVL.